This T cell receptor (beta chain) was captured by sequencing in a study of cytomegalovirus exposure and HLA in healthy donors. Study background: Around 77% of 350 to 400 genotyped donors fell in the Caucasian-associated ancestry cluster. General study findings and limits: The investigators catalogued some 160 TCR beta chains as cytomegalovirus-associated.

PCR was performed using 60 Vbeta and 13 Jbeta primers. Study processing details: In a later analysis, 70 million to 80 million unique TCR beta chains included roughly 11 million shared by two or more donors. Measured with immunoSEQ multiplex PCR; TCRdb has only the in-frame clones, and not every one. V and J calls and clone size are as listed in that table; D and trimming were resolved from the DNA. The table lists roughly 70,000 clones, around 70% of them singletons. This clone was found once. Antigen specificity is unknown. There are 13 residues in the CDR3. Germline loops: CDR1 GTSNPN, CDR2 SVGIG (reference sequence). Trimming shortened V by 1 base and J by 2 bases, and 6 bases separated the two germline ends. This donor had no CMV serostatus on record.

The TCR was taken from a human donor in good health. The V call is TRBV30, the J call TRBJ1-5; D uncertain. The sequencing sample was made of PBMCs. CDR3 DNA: TGTGCCTGGAGTGGGACTCGCAATCAGCCCCAGCATTTT. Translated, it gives CAWSGTRNQPQHF.